This record looks at one T cell receptor beta chain sequence and its context. The data are from a study of T cell responses to AZD1222 COVID-19 vaccine. Libraries were prepared by immunoSEQ multiplex PCR; TCRdb keeps only in-frame clonotypes and omits some of them. Of 84,000 or so clones in the sample, 70% to 90% were seen once. The CDR3 is 13 amino acids. V lost 6 bases, J lost 5 bases, and 6 bases stayed unmatched. Sequencing was performed on peripheral blood, taken on day 0 of AZD1222 vaccination. J is TRBJ2-7 and V is TRBV12-3 or TRBV12-4, with 8 bases fitting TRBD1. This receptor was identified in an adult in good health. CDR3: CASRRQGMHEQYF. CDR3 nucleotide sequence: TGTGCCAGCAGGAGACAGGGGATGCACGAGCAGTACTTC.